The 7 T cell receptor beta chains given below trace back to one sample, sequenced in a study of T-cell memory formation after mild COVID-19. TCRdb independently ran MiXCR on the 5' RACE reads; one entry per CDR3 protein. Of about 540,000 distinct CDR3 sequences in the sample, 20% are singletons; the top ten hold approximately 12%. Sequencing used PBMCs or a T cell subset sorted from them (not recorded which). These TCRs come from an adult woman who had mild COVID-19 (a few samples of this study predate the infection). Cell type and time point are not known.

J is TRBJ1-1 and V is TRBV12-5; TRBD1 is a possible D gene (6 bases). Trimming left V 7 bases short and J 4 bases short, with 16 bases between. The CDR3 extends over 14 amino acids. Germline values: CDR1 LGHNT, CDR2 FRNRAP. The CDR3 is CASAGGSLPTEAFF. In DNA form, the CDR3 reads TGTGCTAGTGCCGGGGGCAGCCTTCCCACTGAAGCTTTCTTT.

V usage is TRBV5-1 and J usage is TRBJ1-2, with TRBD1 as a possible D gene (6 bases). Trimming shortened V by 4 bases and J by 0 bases, and 16 bases separated the two germline ends. This CDR3 has 16 amino acids. Germline V gene data show CDR1 as SGHRS and CDR2 as YFSETQ. The CDR3 sequence is CASSESTGSSNYGYTF. The CDR3 bases are TGCGCCAGCAGCGAAAGTACAGGGAGTTCTAACTATGGCTACACCTTC.

Only a few counts were recorded for this clonotype. V is TRBV4-3 and J is TRBJ2-7, with D tentatively TRBD2 (5 bases). This CDR3 has 15 amino acids. Germline CDR1 is LGHNA and CDR2 is YSLEER. The V and J ends lost 0 bases and 2 bases respectively, with 11 bases between them. CDR3 amino acids: CASSQDWERTYEQYF. For the CDR3, the DNA is TGCGCCAGCAGCCAAGATTGGGAGCGGACCTACGAGCAGTACTTC.

The CDR3 DNA reads as TGTGCCAGCAGTTCAAGGACACTCCCGAACACTGAAGCTTTCTTT. Translating gives CASSSRTLPNTEAFF. The chain joins TRBV6-5 to TRBJ1-1; a weak D match, TRBD1 (5 bases). V gave up 4 bases and J gave up 1 base, with 13 bases separating them. Germline assignment: CDR1 MNHEY and CDR2 SVGAGI. The CDR3 sequence is 15 residues long.

This clonotype was seen many times. The V and J genes are TRBV7-2 and TRBJ2-2; no clear D gene. Germline loops: CDR1 SGHTA, CDR2 FQGNSA. V was pared by 3 bases and J by 5 bases, with 13 bases between. There are 15 residues in the CDR3. The CDR3 region has the DNA TGTGCCAGCAGCTTCCGTATGGGATCTACCGGGGAGCTGTTTTTT. This gives the protein CASSFRMGSTGELFF.

The chain links TRBV19 to TRBJ1-1, with a possible D match to TRBD1 (5 bases). Per the germline V gene, CDR1 is LNHDA and CDR2 is SQIVND (reference sequence). This CDR3 has 14 residues. Trimming took off 7 bases at V and 1 base at J, with 13 bases between the two ends. The CDR3 nucleotides are TGTGCCAGTACCACCGGGGGGGGGAACACTGAAGCTTTCTTT. The encoded protein is CASTTGGGNTEAFF.

This clonotype was seen a few times. The chain carries TRBV3-1 and TRBJ2-5; 7 bases align to TRBD1. The junction had 8 bases not matched to a gene; V was cut back by 3 bases and J by 7 bases. The CDR3 length is 14 residues. Germline CDR1 is LGHDT and CDR2 is YNNKEL (reference sequence). CDR3 bases: TGTGCCAGCAGCCAGGACGAGGGGGCTGGGACCCAGTACTTC. Translation: CASSQDEGAGTQYF.